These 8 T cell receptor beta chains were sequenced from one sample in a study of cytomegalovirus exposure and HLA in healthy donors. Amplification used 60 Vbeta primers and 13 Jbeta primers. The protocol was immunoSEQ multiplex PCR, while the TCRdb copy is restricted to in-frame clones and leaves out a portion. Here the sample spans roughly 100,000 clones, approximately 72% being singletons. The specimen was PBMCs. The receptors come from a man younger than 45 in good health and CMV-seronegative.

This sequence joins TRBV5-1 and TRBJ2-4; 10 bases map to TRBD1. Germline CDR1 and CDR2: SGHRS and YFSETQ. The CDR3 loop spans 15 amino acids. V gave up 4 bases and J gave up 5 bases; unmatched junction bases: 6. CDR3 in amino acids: CASSGIGTGENIQYF. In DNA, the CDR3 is TGCGCCAGCAGCGGAATAGGGACAGGGGAAAACATTCAGTACTTC.

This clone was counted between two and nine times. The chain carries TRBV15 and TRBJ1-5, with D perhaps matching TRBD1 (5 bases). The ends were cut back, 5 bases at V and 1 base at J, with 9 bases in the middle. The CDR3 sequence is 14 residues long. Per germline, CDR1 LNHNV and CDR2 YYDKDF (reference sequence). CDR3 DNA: TGTGCCACCAGCCCCGACAGCAGCAATCAGCCCCAGCATTTT. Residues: CATSPDSSNQPQHF.

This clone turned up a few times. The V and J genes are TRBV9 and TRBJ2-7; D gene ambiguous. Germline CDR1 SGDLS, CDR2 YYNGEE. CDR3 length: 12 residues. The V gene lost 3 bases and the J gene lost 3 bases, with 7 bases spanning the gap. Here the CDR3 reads CASSGSSYEQYF. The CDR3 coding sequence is TGTGCCAGCAGCGGGAGCAGCTACGAGCAGTACTTC. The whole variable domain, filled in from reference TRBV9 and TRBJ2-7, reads DSGVTQTPKHLITATGQRVTLRCSPRSGDLSVYWYQQSLDQGLQFLIQYYNGEERAKGNILERFSAQQFPDLHSELNLSSLELGDSALYFCASSGSSYEQYFGPGTRLTVT.

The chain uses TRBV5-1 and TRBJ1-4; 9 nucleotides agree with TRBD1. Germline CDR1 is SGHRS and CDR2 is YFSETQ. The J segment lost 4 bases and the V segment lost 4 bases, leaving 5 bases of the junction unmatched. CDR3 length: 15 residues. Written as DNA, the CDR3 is TGCGCCAGCAGCGGTACAGGGGGCGATAATGAAAAACTGTTTTTT. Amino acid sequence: CASSGTGGDNEKLFF.

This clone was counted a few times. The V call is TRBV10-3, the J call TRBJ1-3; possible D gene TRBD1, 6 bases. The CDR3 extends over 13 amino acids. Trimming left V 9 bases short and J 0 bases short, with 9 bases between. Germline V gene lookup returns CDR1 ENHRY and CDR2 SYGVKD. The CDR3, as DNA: TGTGCCATTACGGACAGCTCTGGAAACACCATATATTTT. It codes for CAITDSSGNTIYF.

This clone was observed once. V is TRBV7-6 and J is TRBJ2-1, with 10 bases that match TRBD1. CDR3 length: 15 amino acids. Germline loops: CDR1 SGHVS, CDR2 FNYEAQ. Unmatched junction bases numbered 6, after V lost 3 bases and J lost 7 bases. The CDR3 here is CASSFRQGARNEQFF. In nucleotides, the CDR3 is TGTGCCAGCAGCTTCAGACAGGGGGCTAGGAATGAGCAGTTCTTC.

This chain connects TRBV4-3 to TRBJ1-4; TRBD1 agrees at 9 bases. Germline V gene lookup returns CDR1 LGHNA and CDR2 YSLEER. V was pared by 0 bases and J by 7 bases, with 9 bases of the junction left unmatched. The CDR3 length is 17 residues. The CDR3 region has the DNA TGCGCCAGCAGCCAAGATTTAGGGACAGGGCGATCTGAAAAACTGTTTTTT. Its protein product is CASSQDLGTGRSEKLFF.

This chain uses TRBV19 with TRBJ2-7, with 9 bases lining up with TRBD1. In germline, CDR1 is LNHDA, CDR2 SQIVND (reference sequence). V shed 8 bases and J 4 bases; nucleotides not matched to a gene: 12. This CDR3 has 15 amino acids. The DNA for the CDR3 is TGTGCCAGTGCTGACAGGGGGGCTCTCACGTACGAGCAGTACTTC. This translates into CASADRGALTYEQYF.